What follows are 20 T cell receptor beta chains derived from one specimen sequenced in a study of cytomegalovirus exposure and HLA in healthy donors. The primer mix had 60 Vbeta and 13 Jbeta primers. TCRdb keeps only in-frame clones here, not all; method: immunoSEQ multiplex PCR. In the table there are 200,000 or so clones, 80% to 90% of which are singletons. The sample comprised PBMCs. Receptor source: a man younger than 40 in good health and CMV-seronegative.

V gene TRBV28 combines with J gene TRBJ1-6; D may be TRBD1 (5 bases). The CDR3 loop spans 12 amino acids. Germline CDR1 is MDHEN and CDR2 is SYDVKM. V dropped 4 bases and J dropped 10 bases, with 8 bases sitting between them. The CDR3 spells CASSSTASPLHF. The DNA for the CDR3 is TGTGCCAGCAGTTCGACAGCCTCACCCCTCCACTTT. Combining the CDR3 with reference TRBV28 and TRBJ1-6 gives the whole variable domain DVKVTQSSRYLVKRTGEKVFLECVQDMDHENMFWYRQDPGLGLRLIYFSYDVKMKEKGDIPEGYSVSREKKERFSLILESASTNQTSMYLCASSSTASPLHFGNGTRLTVT.

This clone showed up just a few times. This chain connects TRBV25-1 to TRBJ2-2, with 8 bases matching TRBD2. After removal of 7 bases from V and 4 bases from J, the junction contained 8 bases not matched to a gene. This CDR3 has 15 residues. CDR1 is MGHDK, CDR2 SYGVNS, per germline. CDR3 DNA: TGTGCCAGCACCCCGGGACTAGGTGGCACCGGGGAGCTGTTTTTT. It codes for CASTPGLGGTGELFF.

A note on this clone: Other DNA sequences in the same sample also yield this CDR3. V usage is TRBV9 and J usage is TRBJ2-7; TRBD2 matches at 11 bases. CDR3 size: 15 residues. The germline CDR1 and CDR2 sequences are SGDLS and YYNGEE. V shed 2 bases and J 0 bases; nucleotides not matched to a gene: 1. The CDR3 bases are TGTGCCAGCAGCGTCGGGACTAGCGGCTCCTACGAGCAGTACTTC. Protein product: CASSVGTSGSYEQYF. Using reference TRBV9 and TRBJ2-7 for the parts outside the CDR3, the full variable domain is DSGVTQTPKHLITATGQRVTLRCSPRSGDLSVYWYQQSLDQGLQFLIQYYNGEERAKGNILERFSAQQFPDLHSELNLSSLELGDSALYFCASSVGTSGSYEQYFGPGTRLTVT.

The CDR3 region has the DNA TGTGCCAGCAGCCGAGGAGGAGGAGGGCCGTACGAGCAGTACTTC. It yields the protein CASSRGGGGPYEQYF. The chain joins TRBV7-9 to TRBJ2-7, with D perhaps matching TRBD2 (6 bases). V lost 5 bases and J lost 4, with 18 bases in between. The CDR3 has 15 residues. The germline V gene encodes CDR1 SEHNR and CDR2 FQNEAQ (reference sequence).

The chain couples TRBV19 to TRBJ1-1; 7 bases align to TRBD1. V lost 3 bases and J lost 2; bases outside the gene matches: 9. Germline V gives CDR1 LNHDA, CDR2 SQIVND (reference sequence). The CDR3 has 16 amino acids. The CDR3 DNA is TGTGCCAGTAGTATTCCACAGGGGTGGGGCAACACTGAAGCTTTCTTT. Protein sequence: CASSIPQGWGNTEAFF.

The chain recombines TRBV7-2 with TRBJ1-6; a weak D match, TRBD1 (6 bases). V was trimmed by 1 base and J by 7 bases, leaving 8 bases between them. The germline CDR1 and CDR2 sequences are SGHTA and FQGNSA. This CDR3 has 14 amino acids. The DNA of the CDR3 is TGTGCCAGCAGCTTAGAACAGGGAAATTCACCCCTCCACTTT. Translation gives CASSLEQGNSPLHF.

V is TRBV6-5 and J is TRBJ2-7, with TRBD2 matching 12 bases. V was pared by 4 bases and J by 4 bases, with 2 bases of the junction left unmatched. The CDR3 spans 14 residues. Per germline, CDR1 MNHEY and CDR2 SVGAGI. The CDR3: CASSLLAGGYEQYF. DNA of the CDR3: TGTGCCAGCAGTTTACTAGCGGGGGGTTACGAGCAGTACTTC.

This clone was found once. This chain uses TRBV2 with TRBJ1-5; D is ambiguous. V lost 2 bases to trimming and J lost 5 bases, with 10 bases between them. This CDR3 is 14 amino acids long. CDR1 SNHLY and CDR2 FYNNEI come from the germline V gene. In DNA, the CDR3 is TGTGCCAGCAGTGAATTGGGAGCCCATCAGCCCCAGCATTTT. Amino acids: CASSELGAHQPQHF.

This sequence joins TRBV4-1 and TRBJ1-5; 10 positions match TRBD1. Germline-derived CDR1 and CDR2 are MGHRA and YSYEKL. Losses at the gene ends were 4 bases for V and 5 bases for J; bases not matched to a gene: 14. The CDR3 has 18 residues. The chain's CDR3 is CASSPLTGGFLLYQPQHF. Here the CDR3 DNA reads TGCGCCAGCAGCCCCCTGACAGGGGGCTTCCTCCTTTATCAGCCCCAGCATTTT.

The rearrangement links TRBV6-5 to TRBJ2-1, with D hard to call. Germline lookup yields CDR1 MNHEY and CDR2 SVGAGI. Trimming removed 11 bases at V and 5 bases at J, with 19 bases between. The CDR3 covers 14 residues. CDR3 DNA: TGTGCCGTTTCCACCCCGTCAACACACAATGAGCAGTTCTTC. Amino acid sequence: CAVSTPSTHNEQFF.

The rearrangement joins TRBV5-4 to TRBJ2-5; 12 bases fit TRBD2. The CDR3 is made up of 16 amino acids. CDR1 and CDR2 (germline): SGHNT, YYREEE (reference sequence). V was pared by 0 bases and J by 4 bases, with 4 bases of the junction left unmatched. DNA of the CDR3: TGTGCCAGCAGCTTGGTCCTAGCGGGGGGGCGAGAGACCCAGTACTTC. Residues: CASSLVLAGGRETQYF.

The rearrangement joins TRBV27 to TRBJ2-7; 10 nucleotides match TRBD1. This CDR3 has 15 residues. Looked up from germline, CDR1 is MNHEY and CDR2 is SMNVEV (reference sequence). The V segment lost 5 bases and the J segment 2 bases; nucleotides outside the gene matches: 6. The CDR3 region has the DNA TGTGCCAGCAGTCTAGGGACAGGGGTTACCTACGAGCAGTACTTC. It is translated as CASSLGTGVTYEQYF.

This clone has more than one count but fewer than ten. The gene calls are TRBV19 and TRBJ2-7; D gene uncertain. Germline loops: CDR1 LNHDA, CDR2 SQIVND (reference sequence). The CDR3 spans 13 residues. V lost 1 base and J 3 bases, leaving 7 bases between the germline ends. CDR3 bases: TGTGCCAGTAGTATAGGGTCCGGCTACGAGCAGTACTTC. Its translation is CASSIGSGYEQYF.

The gene calls are TRBV27 and TRBJ2-7; D is perhaps TRBD2 (6 bases). CDR1 and CDR2 (germline): MNHEY, SMNVEV (reference sequence). There are 15 residues in the CDR3. V lost 4 bases and J lost 2, with 15 bases in between. CDR3 sequence (DNA): TGTGCCAGCAGTTCCTCGGGGGTAGGGGCCTACGAGCAGTACTTC. This gives the protein CASSSSGVGAYEQYF.

This clone was recorded a few times. The CDR3 region has the DNA TGTGCCAGCAGGGTAACAGGGATGGTCCAAGAGACCCAGTACTTC. It codes for CASRVTGMVQETQYF. V is TRBV6-1 and J is TRBJ2-5; TRBD1 might be the D (6 bases). V shed 6 bases and J shed 1 base, with 15 bases lying between them. Germline lookup yields CDR1 MNHNS and CDR2 SASEGT. The CDR3 spans 15 residues.

The chain is built from TRBV5-4 and TRBJ2-1; 9 nucleotides match TRBD2. The CDR3 sequence is 16 residues long. Trimming took 2 bases from V and 7 from J; bases not matched to a gene: 10. Germline V gene lookup returns CDR1 SGHNT and CDR2 YYREEE (reference sequence). CDR3 sequence: CASSFGGGGTRNEQFF. The CDR3 coding sequence is TGTGCCAGCAGCTTTGGCGGGGGGGGGACGCGGAATGAGCAGTTCTTC. Filled out from reference TRBV5-4 and TRBJ2-1, the complete variable domain reads ETGVTQSPTHLIKTRGQQVTLRCSSQSGHNTVSWYQQALGQGPQFIFQYYREEENGRGNFPPRFSGLQFPNYSSELNVNALELDDSALYLCASSFGGGGTRNEQFFGPGTRLTVL.

The J gene is TRBJ1-4, the V gene TRBV6-1; D possibly corresponds to TRBD1 (5 bases). Germline V gene lookup returns CDR1 MNHNS and CDR2 SASEGT. V was trimmed by 6 bases and J by 8 bases, leaving 16 bases between them. The CDR3 runs to 14 residues. CDR3 sequence reads: CASSAAGVREKLFF. The CDR3 DNA follows: TGTGCCAGCAGCGCCGCGGGGGTTCGGGAAAAACTGTTTTTT.

V and J are TRBV7-6 and TRBJ2-3; 7 nucleotides align to TRBD2. This CDR3 comprises 15 residues. Trimming removed 2 bases from V and 0 bases from J; junction bases left unmatched: 2. The germline V gene encodes CDR1 SGHVS and CDR2 FNYEAQ. The CDR3 spells CASSLLAASTDTQYF. The CDR3 DNA reads as TGTGCCAGCAGCTTACTAGCGGCTAGCACAGATACGCAGTATTTT.

This clone turned up a few times. The chain uses TRBV2 and TRBJ2-3, with 8 bases aligning to TRBD2. Germline lookup yields CDR1 SNHLY and CDR2 FYNNEI. V lost 3 bases, J lost 0 bases, and 11 bases stayed unmatched. The CDR3 loop spans 18 amino acids. In DNA form, the CDR3 reads TGTGCCAGCAGTGATTCGAGCGGGGGCCTTACTAGCACAGATACGCAGTATTTT. Protein product: CASSDSSGGLTSTDTQYF.

The table lists this clone with a count of one. The rearrangement links TRBV6-1 to TRBJ2-7, with TRBD1 matching over 7 bases. This CDR3 has 17 residues. CDR1 is MNHNS and CDR2 is SASEGT in the germline V gene. Unmatched junction bases numbered 12, after V lost 3 bases and J lost 1 base. CDR3 in amino acids: CASSDPGQVGNSYEQYF. DNA of the CDR3: TGTGCCAGCAGTGACCCCGGACAGGTGGGGAATTCCTACGAGCAGTACTTC.